This T cell receptor (beta chain) was documented in a study of shared clonotypes between healthy human individuals. Overall study findings and caveats: In four donors, around 4.5% of naive CD4 clonotypes appeared in common.

Sequencing was performed with immunoSEQ multiplex PCR; in TCRdb, only in-frame clones are kept and a portion is missing. The table lists millions of clones, over 90% of them singletons. Partitioning of CD4+ cells yielded a CD45RA+ naive subset and a CD45RA-negative memory subset. Regarding this clone: Its antigen is currently unknown.

CDR1 is LNHNV, CDR2 YYDKDF, per germline (reference sequence). The CDR3 extends over 15 amino acids. V lost 5 bases and J 0 bases, leaving 10 bases between the germline ends. Sequencing was performed on naive CD4+ T cells from PBMCs. Subset here: CD45RA+ positively selected. The rearrangement links TRBV15 to TRBJ1-4; no clear D gene. This sequence was found in a man aged 18 to 35 in good health. Some clones in this sample may be carry-over from other donors' samples. CDR3 region: CATSDYRATNEKLFF. The CDR3 bases are TGTGCCACCAGCGACTACAGAGCAACTAATGAAAAACTGTTTTTT. The full variable domain, in which reference TRBV15 and TRBJ1-4 provide the parts outside the CDR3, is DAMVIQNPRYQVTQFGKPVTLSCSQTLNHNVMYWYQQKSSQAPKLLFHYYDKDFNNEADTPDNFQSRRPNTSFCFLDIRSPGLGDTAMYLCATSDYRATNEKLFFGSGTQLSVL.